These T cell receptor beta chains were read from a single sample in a study of shared clonotypes between healthy human individuals. The protocol was immunoSEQ multiplex PCR, while the TCRdb copy is restricted to in-frame clones and leaves out a portion. In the table there are under 2.5 million clones, approximately 90% of which are singletons. The sequenced sample was naive CD4+ T cells from PBMCs. The receptors were gathered from a man between 18 and 29 years old in good health. Some clones in this sample may be carry-over from other donors' samples. Both conserved end residues are part of each CDR3. Fields, in order: V gene, clone size, D gene, J gene, CDR3 protein, CDR3 DNA. D genes are given only for firm matches. The size field is filled for only some rows; it gives once, few, many or a size class.

TRBV7-9	-	-	TRBJ2-3	CASSLGTDTQYF	TGTGCCAGCAGCTTGGGGACAGATACGCAGTATTTT
TRBV6-1	-	TRBD2	TRBJ2-5	CASSGPGLAGAETQYF	TGTGCCAGCAGTGGACCGGGACTAGCGGGCGCAGAGACCCAGTACTTC
TRBV4-2	-	-	TRBJ2-7	CASSQENNWGVEQYF	TGTGCCAGCAGCCAAGAGAACAACTGGGGCGTCGAGCAGTACTTC
TRBV5-4	-	TRBD1	TRBJ1-1	CASSRTGGEWNTEAFF	TGTGCCAGCAGCAGGACAGGGGGCGAGTGGAACACTGAAGCTTTCTTT
TRBV6-5	-	TRBD1	TRBJ1-2	CASGMRQGARGYTF	TGTGCCAGCGGAATGAGACAGGGGGCGCGCGGCTACACCTTC
TRBV9	-	TRBD2	TRBJ2-5	CASSPLRGSGTQETQYF	TGTGCCAGCAGCCCACTTCGGGGGAGCGGGACGCAAGAGACCCAGTACTTC
TRBV20-1	-	-	TRBJ2-3	CSAPQGDTQYF	TGCAGTGCTCCCCAGGGAGATACGCAGTATTTT
TRBV5-6	-	-	TRBJ1-3	CASSLEGVLSGNTIYF	TGTGCCAGCAGCTTGGAGGGAGTACTCTCTGGAAACACCATATATTTT
TRBV9	-	-	TRBJ1-1	CASSVDPGQNTEAFF	TGTGCCAGCAGCGTAGACCCGGGACAGAACACTGAAGCTTTCTTT
TRBV5-1	-	TRBD1	TRBJ1-1	CASSPGGWGTEAFF	TGCGCCAGCAGCCCAGGGGGGTGGGGCACTGAAGCTTTCTTT
TRBV2	-	TRBD1	TRBJ1-3	CASSFDRTGGLLTSGNTIYF	TGTGCCAGCAGCTTCGACCGGACAGGGGGCTTGCTAACCTCTGGAAACACCATATATTTT
TRBV6-5	-	-	TRBJ1-1	CASSYSSRPDTEAFF	TGTGCCAGCAGTTACTCGAGCAGGCCGGACACTGAAGCTTTCTTT
TRBV10-2	-	TRBD2	TRBJ2-1	CASRPRTGLAALYNEQFF	TGCGCCAGCAGGCCTAGGACGGGACTAGCGGCCCTCTACAATGAGCAGTTCTTC
TRBV5-8	-	-	TRBJ2-7	CASSFNPYEQYF	TGTGCCAGCAGCTTTAACCCCTACGAGCAGTACTTC
TRBV7-9	-	TRBD1	TRBJ2-7	CASSYWDRGDYEQYF	TGTGCCAGCAGCTACTGGGACAGGGGGGACTACGAGCAGTACTTC
TRBV5-1	once	-	TRBJ2-7	CASSLGGTSSYEQYF	TGCGCCAGCAGCTTGGGGGGGACAAGCTCCTACGAGCAGTACTTC
TRBV9	once	-	TRBJ1-1	CASSVDTGIMNTEAFF	TGTGCCAGCAGCGTGGACACAGGGATCATGAACACTGAAGCTTTCTTT
TRBV29-1	-	-	TRBJ1-4	CSVGNPEKLFF	TGCAGCGTAGGGAATCCGGAAAAACTGTTTTTT
TRBV9	-	-	TRBJ2-5	CASSVVPQETQYF	TGTGCCAGCAGCGTAGTGCCCCAAGAGACCCAGTACTTC
TRBV2	-	-	TRBJ1-1	CASSETREAFF	TGTGCCAGCAGTGAAACAAGGGAAGCTTTCTTT
TRBV7-2	-	-	TRBJ2-1	CASSFGGPSLSEQFF	TGTGCCAGCAGCTTCGGCGGACCGTCACTGAGTGAGCAGTTCTTC
TRBV28	-	-	TRBJ2-5	CASSLNALAPQETQYF	TGTGCCAGCAGTTTAAACGCCCTGGCACCTCAAGAGACCCAGTACTTC
TRBV6-5	-	TRBD1	TRBJ2-7	CASSYGTGYYEQYF	TGTGCCAGCAGTTACGGGACAGGGTACTACGAGCAGTACTTC
TRBV7-9	-	TRBD1	TRBJ1-2	CASSLARDRSGAYGYTF	TGTGCCAGCAGCTTGGCGAGGGACAGGTCGGGGGCCTATGGCTACACCTTC
TRBV6-4	-	-	TRBJ2-2	CASRLEEGAGELFF	TGTGCCAGCAGACTAGAGGAAGGGGCCGGGGAGCTGTTTTTT
TRBV5-1	-	-	TRBJ2-7	CASSLVGGGGYEQYF	TGCGCCAGCAGCTTGGTCGGCGGAGGGGGCTACGAGCAGTACTTC
TRBV2	-	-	TRBJ1-1	CASSVQGVGVGTEAFF	TGTGCCAGCAGTGTGCAAGGGGTGGGGGTTGGCACTGAAGCTTTCTTT
TRBV6-6	-	TRBD1	TRBJ2-2	CASSRQGTGELFF	TGTGCCAGCAGTCGACAGGGTACCGGGGAGCTGTTTTTT
TRBV5-1	-	-	TRBJ2-2	CASSLSGVRTGELFF	TGCGCCAGCAGCTTGTCGGGAGTGCGAACCGGGGAGCTGTTTTTT
TRBV7-9	-	TRBD1	TRBJ2-7	CASSQGADYEQYF	TGTGCCAGCAGCCAGGGGGCCGACTACGAGCAGTACTTC
TRBV4-1	-	TRBD1	TRBJ2-3	CASSQRGQQGSTDTQYF	TGCGCCAGCAGCCAAAGGGGACAGCAGGGGAGCACAGATACGCAGTATTTT
TRBV5-4	-	TRBD1	TRBJ2-7	CASSSAGQGREQYF	TGTGCCAGCAGCTCCGCGGGACAGGGGCGCGAGCAGTACTTC
TRBV19	-	TRBD2	TRBJ2-1	CASRRTSGLYNEQFF	TGTGCCAGTAGAAGGACTAGCGGGCTCTACAATGAGCAGTTCTTC
TRBV15	-	TRBD2	TRBJ2-6	CATSTGEGFSGANVLTF	TGTGCCACCAGCACGGGGGAGGGATTCTCTGGGGCCAACGTCCTGACTTTC
TRBV19	once	TRBD1	TRBJ2-7	CASRGSGQGTYEQYF	TGTGCCAGTAGGGGTTCGGGACAGGGGACCTACGAGCAGTACTTC
TRBV5-4	-	-	TRBJ2-1	CASSLQGDNEQFF	TGTGCCAGCAGCTTGCAAGGGGACAATGAGCAGTTCTTC
TRBV19	-	TRBD1	TRBJ1-5	CASSSGGVDQPQHF	TGTGCCAGTAGCTCAGGGGGAGTCGATCAGCCCCAGCATTTT
TRBV29-1	-	TRBD2	TRBJ2-1	CSTYRTSGNEQFF	TGCAGCACCTATAGGACTAGCGGAAATGAGCAGTTCTTC
TRBV2	-	-	TRBJ2-7	CASRRSYEQYF	TGTGCCAGCAGGAGGAGCTACGAGCAGTACTTC
TRBV7-9	-	-	TRBJ1-2	CASSTLGDYGYTF	TGTGCCAGCAGCACCTTGGGGGACTATGGCTACACCTTC
TRBV19	-	-	TRBJ1-1	CASSIGQTLGAFF	TGTGCCAGTAGTATAGGACAGACCCTCGGAGCTTTCTTT
TRBV7-2	-	TRBD1	TRBJ2-3	CASSRDRGSHTQYF	TGTGCCAGCAGCCGGGACAGGGGCAGTCATACGCAGTATTTT
TRBV21-1	-	-	TRBJ2-7	CASSKVLGLAGVKQYF	TGTGCCAGCAGCAAAGTTTTAGGACTAGCGGGAGTAAAGCAGTACTTC
TRBV30	-	-	TRBJ1-3	CAWSGGQPGNTIYF	TGTGCCTGGAGTGGCGGGCAGCCTGGAAACACCATATATTTT
TRBV10-3	-	TRBD1	TRBJ1-3	CAISGPRQGSSGNTIYF	TGTGCCATCAGTGGGCCCAGACAGGGAAGCTCTGGAAACACCATATATTTT
TRBV7-8	-	-	TRBJ2-2	CASSPPLTVTGELFF	TGTGCCAGCAGCCCCCCACTTACTGTAACCGGGGAGCTGTTTTTT
TRBV7-2	-	-	TRBJ2-5	CASSLAYDTETQYF	TGTGCCAGCAGCTTAGCCTACGATACGGAGACCCAGTACTTC
TRBV28	-	-	TRBJ2-1	CASSLRESYNEQFF	TGTGCCAGCAGTTTGCGGGAATCCTACAATGAGCAGTTCTTC
TRBV28	-	-	TRBJ1-2	CASSGGPFYGYTF	TGTGCCAGCAGTGGGGGACCTTTCTATGGCTACACCTTC